This entry lists 28 T cell receptor beta chains sequenced from one sample in a study of OX40 agonist ivuxolimab in advanced cancers. Sequenced by immunoSEQ multiplex PCR; TCRdb stores in-frame clones only, minus some. The table has some 70,000 clones, 70% to 90% seen once. The starting material was CD4+ or CD8+ T cells sorted from blood, obtained in a trial of the OX40 agonist ivuxolimab. The origin of the receptors is an adult with an advanced solid tumor such as melanoma, head and neck, liver or kidney cancer.

The V gene is TRBV9, the J gene TRBJ2-6, with a weak D call TRBD2 (6 bases). This CDR3 region has 15 residues. Trimming took off 0 bases at V and 9 bases at J, with 13 bases between the two ends. Per germline, CDR1 SGDLS and CDR2 YYNGEE. CDR3 sequence reads: CASSVEWRGGNVLTF. CDR3 DNA: TGTGCCAGCAGCGTAGAGTGGAGGGGAGGCAACGTCCTGACTTTC.

The chain employs TRBV6-5 and TRBJ2-7; D unresolved. The CDR3 runs 11 residues. Per germline, CDR1 MNHEY and CDR2 SVGAGI. V lost 5 bases, J lost 3 bases, and 5 bases lay in between. The CDR3 coding sequence is TGTGCCAGCAGTCGATACTACGAGCAGTACTTC. Amino acids: CASSRYYEQYF.

This sequence joins TRBV2 and TRBJ2-6, with no clear D. The V end lost 3 bases, the J end lost 10 bases, and 10 bases lay between the germline ends. The CDR3 runs to 13 residues. Germline V lookup: CDR1 SNHLY, CDR2 FYNNEI. The CDR3 bases are TGTGCCAGCAGTGACTCCTTTCTTAACGTCCTGACTTTC. The encoded protein is CASSDSFLNVLTF.

This clone appeared once. CDR3 nucleotides: TGTGCCAGCACCATCGGGGGGGAGACCCAGTACTTC. This translates into CASTIGGETQYF. The V gene is TRBV6-5, the J gene TRBJ2-5; 7 positions match TRBD2. The J segment lost 5 bases and the V segment lost 7 bases, leaving 4 bases of the junction unmatched. This CDR3 has 12 residues. Per the germline V gene, CDR1 is MNHEY and CDR2 is SVGAGI.

This chain joins TRBV5-1 and TRBJ2-3; the D is unclear. Trimming removed 0 bases at V and 6 bases at J, with 17 bases between. Per germline, CDR1 SGHRS and CDR2 YFSETQ. The CDR3 runs 16 residues. Here the CDR3 DNA reads TGCGCCAGCAGCTTGGCCGGTAGGCCAACTCTGGATACGCAGTATTTT. It codes for CASSLAGRPTLDTQYF.

The chain couples TRBV14 to TRBJ1-2; D gene uncertain. This CDR3 is 15 amino acids long. Germline-derived CDR1 and CDR2 are SGHDN and FVKESK. The V and J ends lost 4 bases and 0 bases respectively, with 12 bases between them. The CDR3 protein is CASSRRGISNYGYTF. The CDR3, as DNA: TGTGCCAGCAGCCGCAGAGGGATTTCTAACTATGGCTACACCTTC.

The rearrangement joins TRBV28 to TRBJ1-1; D call uncertain. The ends were cut back, 3 bases at V and 4 bases at J, with 15 bases in the middle. Germline assignment: CDR1 MDHEN and CDR2 SYDVKM. The CDR3 length is 15 residues. The chain's CDR3 is CASSFMTGTGTEAFF. CDR3 in DNA: TGTGCCAGCAGTTTCATGACCGGCACGGGCACTGAAGCTTTCTTT.

V and J are TRBV28 and TRBJ1-2, with D hard to call. The length of the CDR3 is 13 residues. The germline V gene has CDR1 MDHEN and CDR2 SYDVKM. V lost 6 bases and J 2 bases, leaving 10 bases between the germline ends. The CDR3 sequence is CASRKDSNYGYTF. The DNA of the CDR3 is TGTGCCAGCAGGAAAGACTCAAACTATGGCTACACCTTC.

The V and J genes are TRBV7-2 and TRBJ2-3; 7 nucleotides agree with TRBD2. Germline V gene sequence: CDR1 SGHTA, CDR2 FQGNSA. V lost 1 base and J lost 1; bases outside the gene matches: 2. The CDR3 spans 15 residues. The CDR3 DNA follows: TGTGCCAGCAGCTTAGGGCTAGCGGGCACAGATACGCAGTATTTT. It translates to CASSLGLAGTDTQYF. The full variable domain, its missing parts supplied by reference TRBV7-2 and TRBJ2-3, is GAGVSQSPSNKVTEKGKDVELRCDPISGHTALYWYRQSLGQGLEFLIYFQGNSAPDKSGLPSDRFSAERTGGSVSTLTIQRTQQEDSAVYLCASSLGLAGTDTQYFGPGTRLTVL.

V and J are TRBV7-2 and TRBJ1-6; D possibly corresponds to TRBD1 (5 bases). The CDR3 covers 13 residues. V lost 3 bases, J lost 6 bases, and 6 bases lay in between. Germline-derived CDR1 and CDR2 are SGHTA and FQGNSA. As DNA, the CDR3 is TGTGCCAGCAGCTTGGGGGTTAATTCACCCCTCCACTTT. As protein: CASSLGVNSPLHF. The whole variable domain, filled in from reference TRBV7-2 and TRBJ1-6, reads GAGVSQSPSNKVTEKGKDVELRCDPISGHTALYWYRQSLGQGLEFLIYFQGNSAPDKSGLPSDRFSAERTGGSVSTLTIQRTQQEDSAVYLCASSLGVNSPLHFGNGTRLTVT.

CDR3 bases: TGTGCCAGCAGCTTGGATCCAGCGGGAGATCAAGAGACCCAGTACTTC. It yields the protein CASSLDPAGDQETQYF. This chain connects TRBV5-4 to TRBJ2-5, with 8 bases identical to TRBD2. With V trimmed by 0 bases and J by 2 bases, 6 bases remained unmatched. The CDR3 has 16 amino acids. The germline V gene encodes CDR1 SGHNT and CDR2 YYREEE (reference sequence).

The chain joins TRBV2 to TRBJ2-1; D unclear. CDR1 and CDR2 from the germline V gene are SNHLY and FYNNEI. V was cut by 1 base and J by 9 bases, with 7 bases left in between. The CDR3 contains 12 residues. The CDR3 bases are TGTGCCAGCAGTGAAGGAAGGACTGAGCAGTTCTTC. Translated: CASSEGRTEQFF.

The chain carries TRBV27 and TRBJ1-6, with D maybe TRBD1 (6 bases). Deletions cut 2 bases from V and 6 bases from J, with 11 bases between. The germline gives CDR1 MNHEY, CDR2 SMNVEV (reference sequence). There are 15 residues in the CDR3. CDR3 DNA sequence: TGTGCCAGCAGTTTAAGGGGGGGACTTAATTCACCCCTCCACTTT. Residues: CASSLRGGLNSPLHF.

The rearrangement uses TRBV5-1 and TRBJ1-4; tentative D call: TRBD1 (5 bases). CDR1 is SGHRS, CDR2 YFSETQ, per germline. V lost 0 bases to trimming and J lost 4 bases, with 13 bases between them. This CDR3 is 16 amino acids long. CDR3 sequence: CASSLEGQRGNEKLFF. In nucleotides, the CDR3 is TGCGCCAGCAGCTTGGAGGGGCAGAGGGGTAATGAAAAACTGTTTTTT.

The V gene is TRBV6-5, the J gene TRBJ2-7; D is perhaps TRBD2 (6 bases). V was pared by 0 bases and J by 2 bases, with 11 bases between. Per the germline V gene, CDR1 is MNHEY and CDR2 is SVGAGI. The CDR3 length is 15 residues. DNA for the CDR3: TGTGCCAGCAGTTACTCTTCTGGGGGGACCTACGAGCAGTACTTC. Its translation: CASSYSSGGTYEQYF.

The chain carries TRBV6-5 and TRBJ1-3, with D uncertain. Germline CDR1 reads MNHEY; CDR2 reads SVGAGI. The V gene lost 5 bases and the J gene lost 3 bases, with 2 bases spanning the gap. This CDR3 spans 11 amino acids. The CDR3 DNA reads TGTGCCAGCAGTCATGGAAACACCATATATTTT. Its protein is CASSHGNTIYF.

The chain combines TRBV11-2 with TRBJ2-3, with 8 bases fitting TRBD2. The germline CDR1 and CDR2 sequences are SGHAT and FQNNGV. The CDR3 covers 16 residues. Losses at the gene ends were 3 bases for V and 2 bases for J; bases not matched to a gene: 7. The CDR3 loop is CASSFRGGTNTDTQYF. Written as DNA, the CDR3 is TGTGCCAGCAGCTTTCGGGGGGGAACTAACACAGATACGCAGTATTTT.

The V gene is TRBV4-1, the J gene TRBJ1-1, with 10 positions matching TRBD1. The germline gives CDR1 MGHRA, CDR2 YSYEKL. Unmatched junction bases numbered 9, after V lost 8 bases and J lost 0 bases. This CDR3 is 16 amino acids long. The CDR3 DNA is TGCGCCAGCGCCGAGACTGGGACAGGGGTGAACACTGAAGCTTTCTTT. Protein sequence: CASAETGTGVNTEAFF.

The J gene is TRBJ2-7, the V gene TRBV5-6; 7 bases are shared with TRBD1. Per germline, CDR1 SGHDT and CDR2 YYEEEE. The CDR3 consists of 14 residues. V shed 4 bases and J 3 bases; nucleotides not matched to a gene: 7. CDR3 nucleotides: TGTGCCAGCAGCCGTAGACAGGGAATCTACGAGCAGTACTTC. Encoded protein: CASSRRQGIYEQYF.

In this sample, this clone turned up once. This chain joins TRBV7-2 and TRBJ2-1; 8 bases align to TRBD1. CDR1 is SGHTA and CDR2 is FQGNSA in the germline V gene. The CDR3 sequence is 13 residues long. The ends lost 5 bases at V and 6 bases at J; junction bases unmatched: 3. CDR3 sequence (DNA): TGTGCCAGCAGCCGACAGGGGTTCAATGAGCAGTTCTTC. Protein sequence: CASSRQGFNEQFF. The entire variable domain, with the rest obtained from reference TRBV7-2 and TRBJ2-1, is as follows: GAGVSQSPSNKVTEKGKDVELRCDPISGHTALYWYRQSLGQGLEFLIYFQGNSAPDKSGLPSDRFSAERTGGSVSTLTIQRTQQEDSAVYLCASSRQGFNEQFFGPGTRLTVL.

This clone occurred a few times. The gene calls are TRBV18 and TRBJ2-7; D not certain. This CDR3 region has 13 residues. V lost 3 bases to trimming and J lost 2 bases, with 8 bases between them. Germline V lookup: CDR1 KGHSH, CDR2 LQKENI. The CDR3 sequence is CASSPQRAYEQYF. The CDR3 nucleotides read TGTGCCAGCTCACCCCAACGAGCCTACGAGCAGTACTTC. The full variable domain, in which reference TRBV18 and TRBJ2-7 provide the parts outside the CDR3, is NAGVMQNPRHLVRRRGQEARLRCSPMKGHSHVYWYRQLPEEGLKFMVYLQKENIIDESGMPKERFSAEFPKEGPSILRIQQVVRGDSAAYFCASSPQRAYEQYFGPGTRLTVT.

The count of this clone is one. The CDR3 sequence: CASSLGGRGDTEAFF. The CDR3 coding sequence is TGCGCCAGCAGCTTGGGGGGCAGGGGTGATACTGAAGCTTTCTTT. V and J are TRBV5-1 and TRBJ1-1, with D possibly matching TRBD1 (6 bases). Germline loops: CDR1 SGHRS, CDR2 YFSETQ. V lost 0 bases and J lost 5, with 14 bases in between. The CDR3 is 15 residues long.

This chain joins TRBV11-3 and TRBJ2-5, with D hard to call. The end of the DNA aligns better with TRBJ2-7, so the J call may be wrong. The CDR3 loop spans 12 amino acids. Per the germline V gene, CDR1 is SGHNT and CDR2 is YENEEA. CDR3 in DNA: TGTGCCAGCAGCTCGCATGACTACGAGCAGTACTTC. The encoded protein is CASSSHDYEQYF.

This chain joins TRBV19 and TRBJ1-5; 7 bases fit TRBD1. This CDR3 contains 19 residues. Germline assignment: CDR1 LNHDA and CDR2 SQIVND (reference sequence). J lost 2 bases, V lost 6 bases, and 19 bases had no gene match. The DNA of the CDR3 is TGTGCCAGTAGCCTGGAGGGGTCGGAGACAGGGCCCCGCAATCAGCCCCAGCATTTT. This gives the protein CASSLEGSETGPRNQPQHF. The full variable domain, rest sourced from reference TRBV19 and TRBJ1-5, is DGGITQSPKYLFRKEGQNVTLSCEQNLNHDAMYWYRQDPGQGLRLIYYSQIVNDFQKGDIAEGYSVSREKKESFPLTVTSAQKNPTAFYLCASSLEGSETGPRNQPQHFGDGTRLSIL.

V and J are TRBV5-1 and TRBJ2-3; the match to TRBD2 covers 8 bases. The J segment lost 5 bases and the V segment lost 3 bases, leaving 5 bases of the junction unmatched. Germline CDR1 and CDR2: SGHRS and YFSETQ. This CDR3 has 14 residues. CDR3 in DNA: TGCGCCAGCAGCTACCGGGGGGGCCAAGATACGCAGTATTTT. Its translation: CASSYRGGQDTQYF. The full variable domain, completed using reference TRBV5-1 and TRBJ2-3, is KAGVTQTPRYLIKTRGQQVTLSCSPISGHRSVSWYQQTPGQGLQFLFEYFSETQRNKGNFPGRFSGRQFSNSRSEMNVSTLELGDSALYLCASSYRGGQDTQYFGPGTRLTVL.

CDR3 amino acids: CSARGLGYTF. In DNA form, the CDR3 reads TGCAGTGCTAGGGGTCTCGGCTACACCTTC. The rearrangement uses TRBV20-1 and TRBJ1-2, with D hard to call. Germline CDR1 is DFQATT and CDR2 is SNEGSKA (reference sequence). The CDR3 totals 10 residues. The germline V and J ends were trimmed by 3 bases and 8 bases, with 7 bases remaining between them.

The CDR3 sequence: CAWTATVSSYNSPLHF. The CDR3 nucleotides are TGTGCCTGGACGGCGACAGTCAGCTCCTATAATTCACCCCTCCACTTT. The chain employs TRBV30 and TRBJ1-6; perhaps TRBD1 as D (5 bases). Germline CDR1 is GTSNPN and CDR2 is SVGIG (reference sequence). The V end was cut by 4 bases, the J end by 0 bases, with 13 bases between. This CDR3 is 16 amino acids long.

The J gene is TRBJ2-1, the V gene TRBV7-3, with 7 bases that match TRBD1. Germline CDR1 SGHTA, CDR2 FQGTGA. The CDR3 contains 15 residues. The V segment lost 3 bases and the J segment 6 bases; nucleotides outside the gene matches: 8. CDR3: CASSFEGAVFNEQFF. CDR3 DNA: TGTGCCAGCAGCTTCGAGGGGGCGGTCTTCAATGAGCAGTTCTTC.